Listed here are 18 T cell receptor beta chains from one sample, sequenced in a study of T cells in Graves' hyperthyroidism and ophthalmopathy. RNA transcripts gave rise to amplified TCR beta CDR3 regions. TCR CDR3 regions were first amplified by RT-PCR with HTBI primers. TCRdb redid the calling of the multiplex PCR reads with MiXCR, one entry per CDR3 protein. The sample gives some 490,000 distinct CDR3 sequences, 20% to 25% of which show up once; 45% to 55% is in the top ten. Sequenced: blood. These receptor sequences come from a woman in her sixties or seventies with Graves' ophthalmopathy.

This clonotype was picked up a small number of times. This chain joins TRBV6-6 and TRBJ1-2; 11 bases are shared with TRBD1. This CDR3 comprises 15 residues. CDR1 and CDR2 from the germline V gene are MNHNY and SVGAGI (reference sequence). V was clipped by 3 bases and J by 4 bases; unmatched bases: 4. CDR3 in DNA: TGTGCCAGCAGTTATCTCGGGACAGGGGGCTATGGCTACACCTTC. It encodes CASSYLGTGGYGYTF.

This clonotype was detected only a few times. J is TRBJ1-3 and V is TRBV28; D is unresolved. The CDR3 totals 15 residues. V was shortened by 3 bases and J by 0 bases, with 9 bases between the two germline ends. The germline V gene has CDR1 MDHEN and CDR2 SYDVKM. The CDR3 region is CASSFVEGSGNTIYF. In nucleotides, the CDR3 is TGTGCCAGCAGTTTCGTTGAGGGCTCTGGAAACACCATATATTTT.

The chain couples TRBV6-2 or TRBV6-3 to TRBJ2-1, with 11 bases fitting TRBD2. From germline, CDR1 is MNHEY and CDR2 SVGEGT. The CDR3 spans 14 residues. The V segment lost 7 bases and the J segment 8 bases; nucleotides outside the gene matches: 7. CDR3 DNA: TGTGCCAGCATCTTGACTAGCGGGATATATGAGCAGTTCTTC. Translated, it gives CASILTSGIYEQFF.

V usage is TRBV3-1 and J usage is TRBJ2-1, with D unresolved. The CDR3 covers 14 residues. The V and J ends lost 3 bases and 10 bases respectively, with 16 bases between them. Germline lookup yields CDR1 LGHDT and CDR2 YNNKEL (reference sequence). The CDR3 nucleotides read TGTGCCAGCAGCCACATCCTTGGGGTTGCGGAGCAGTTCTTC. Translated: CASSHILGVAEQFF.

The chain has TRBV12-3 or TRBV12-4 and TRBJ2-7; 10 bases are shared with TRBD2. CDR3 length: 13 amino acids. Trimming removed 8 bases from V and 2 bases from J; junction bases left unmatched: 3. CDR3 in DNA: TGTGCCAGCCCTAGCGGGAGTCCCTACGAGCAGTACTTC. It codes for CASPSGSPYEQYF.

The table lists this clonotype with many counts. J is TRBJ2-2 and V is TRBV2; TRBD2 aligns across 12 bases. The V and J ends lost 7 bases and 3 bases, in that order; junction bases with no gene match: 9. CDR3 length: 17 amino acids. The germline CDR1 and CDR2 sequences are SNHLY and FYNNEI. In DNA, the CDR3 is TGTGCCAGCACCCCTCTAGCGGGAGGGCCGGACACCGGGGAGCTGTTTTTT. Residues: CASTPLAGGPDTGELFF.

This clonotype was counted a single time. This clone may be a read error of a much larger clone one base away. This rearrangement joins TRBV27 to TRBJ2-7; TRBD2 agrees at 8 bases. This CDR3 comprises 14 residues. CDR1 MNHEY and CDR2 SMNVEV come from the germline V gene (reference sequence). As DNA, the CDR3 is TGTGTCAGCAGTTTCGCTAGCGGGCGTGCGGGGCAGTACTTC. Translating it yields CVSSFASGRAGQYF.

This clonotype was seen more than once but under ten times. This chain uses TRBV6-5 with TRBJ1-6, with D hard to call. V was clipped by 0 bases and J by 7 bases, with 7 bases between them. This CDR3 contains 14 residues. Germline V lookup: CDR1 MNHEY, CDR2 SVGAGI. CDR3 in amino acids: CASSYSWRNSPLHF. CDR3 coding DNA: TGTGCCAGCAGTTACTCCTGGCGGAATTCACCCCTCCACTTT.

This clonotype was counted at least ten times. V and J are TRBV12-3 or TRBV12-4 and TRBJ2-5; D is unclear. This CDR3 region has 13 residues. Trimming removed 5 bases from V and 5 bases from J, with 12 bases in between. The CDR3 bases are TGTGCCAGCAGTCGAACGGCTGTGGAGACCCAGTACTTC. Protein: CASSRTAVETQYF.

V gene TRBV28 combines with J gene TRBJ2-7; 10 bases are shared with TRBD1. V shed 5 bases and J 3 bases; nucleotides not matched to a gene: 19. The germline gives CDR1 MDHEN, CDR2 SYDVKM. This CDR3 has 19 residues. CDR3 loop: CASSGSGGGQGTLLYEQYF. The CDR3 DNA sequence: TGTGCCAGCAGTGGTAGTGGTGGGGGACAGGGGACGCTCCTCTACGAGCAGTACTTC.

This clonotype was detected only a few times. V usage is TRBV11-2 and J usage is TRBJ1-6; D perhaps matches TRBD1 (5 bases). There are 15 residues in the CDR3. Trimming took 6 bases from V and 7 from J, leaving 16 bases between them. Germline assignment: CDR1 SGHAT and CDR2 FQNNGV. CDR3 loop: CASRIVGHGNSPLHF. For the CDR3, the DNA is TGTGCCAGCAGAATCGTTGGACACGGAAATTCACCCCTCCACTTT.

This chain connects TRBV9 to TRBJ2-2; D remains unclear. The CDR3 contains 14 residues. Deletions cut 0 bases from V and 11 bases from J, with 14 bases between. Germline assignment: CDR1 SGDLS and CDR2 YYNGEE. DNA for the CDR3: TGTGCCAGCAGCGTAGCGGCAGCCCCGGGCGAGCTGTTTTTT. It yields the protein CASSVAAAPGELFF.

This clonotype was counted many times. V and J are TRBV27 and TRBJ2-7; the D is unclear. Between the trimmed V and J ends, which lost 3 bases and 5 bases, there was a span of 20 bases. Germline CDR1 and CDR2: MNHEY and SMNVEV (reference sequence). The CDR3 contains 16 residues. The CDR3, as DNA: TGTGCCAGCAGTTTTAGATTCGAGGCAAAGGGTCACGAGCAGTACTTC. Protein: CASSFRFEAKGHEQYF.

V usage is TRBV29-1 and J usage is TRBJ1-1, with D possibly TRBD1 on 6 matching bases. Trimming stripped 7 bases from V and 4 bases from J, with 16 bases between. CDR1 is SQVTM and CDR2 is ANQGSEA in the germline V gene. This CDR3 has 13 residues. The CDR3: CSGGGGGRTEAFF. CDR3 coding DNA: TGCAGCGGGGGGGGTGGGGGGCGCACTGAAGCTTTCTTT. The complete variable domain, with remaining parts taken from reference TRBV29-1 and TRBJ1-1, reads SAVISQKPSRDICQRGTSLTIQCQVDSQVTMMFWYRQQPGQSLTLIATANQGSEATYESGFVIDKFPISRPNLTFSTLTVSNMSPEDSSIYLCSGGGGGRTEAFFGQGTRLTVV.

The chain recombines TRBV4-1 with TRBJ1-6, with 7 bases fitting TRBD1. The length of the CDR3 is 17 residues. Germline loops: CDR1 MGHRA, CDR2 YSYEKL. J gave up 1 base and V 0 bases, and 3 bases lay outside the gene matches. The CDR3: CASSQDPTGSYNSPLHF. For the CDR3, the DNA is TGCGCCAGCAGCCAAGATCCGACAGGGTCCTATAATTCACCCCTCCACTTT.

This clonotype was detected only a few times. V is TRBV27 and J is TRBJ1-3, with D possibly matching TRBD1 (5 bases). V was pared by 7 bases and J by 3 bases, with 19 bases between. Germline values: CDR1 MNHEY, CDR2 SMNVEV (reference sequence). This CDR3 contains 16 residues. CDR3 sequence reads: CASKPRGPLNGNTIYF. CDR3 nucleotides: TGTGCCAGCAAGCCGCGGGGCCCCCTAAATGGAAACACCATATATTTT.

This clonotype came up a few times. The V gene is TRBV7-8, the J gene TRBJ1-6, with no clear D. The CDR3 extends over 14 amino acids. Germline lookup yields CDR1 SGHVS and CDR2 FQNEAQ. V lost 1 base and J 5 bases, leaving 6 bases between the germline ends. The CDR3 sequence: CASSLVDHNSPLHF. CDR3 nucleotides: TGTGCCAGCAGCTTAGTAGACCATAATTCACCCCTCCACTTT.

The J gene is TRBJ2-7, the V gene TRBV20-1; no firm D call. The germline V gene has CDR1 DFQATT and CDR2 SNEGSKA (reference sequence). The germline V and J ends were trimmed by 0 bases and 6 bases, with 6 bases remaining between them. The length of the CDR3 is 11 residues. The CDR3 loop reads CSARDGSEQYF. CDR3 nucleotide sequence: TGCAGTGCTAGAGATGGAAGCGAGCAGTACTTC.